This is a list of T cell receptor beta chains from one sample in a study of T cell responses to AZD1222 COVID-19 vaccine. Clones were read by immunoSEQ multiplex PCR, and TCRdb kept only the in-frame ones, dropping some. The table has some 180,000 clones, around 92% seen once. This sample comprised peripheral blood, obtained on day 0 of AZD1222 vaccination. The source of these receptors is an adult in good health. Each CDR3 is given with its conserved first and last residue.

j_gene: TRBJ2-4
v_gene: TRBV6-4
CDR3aa: CASSLYAGAKNIQYF

j_gene: TRBJ2-2
v_gene: TRBV21-1
CDR3aa: CASSRGQGAANTGELFF

j_gene: TRBJ1-1
v_gene: TRBV2
CDR3aa: CASSFGTSEAFF

j_gene: TRBJ1-6
v_gene: TRBV6-2/TRBV6-3
CDR3aa: CASSYSGGGNSPLHF

j_gene: TRBJ2-7
v_gene: TRBV27
CDR3aa: CASRTAGAGRYEQYF

j_gene: TRBJ1-4
v_gene: TRBV5-5
CDR3aa: CASSLAQGHWEKLFF

j_gene: TRBJ1-1
v_gene: TRBV2
CDR3aa: CASSTRGTEAFF

j_gene: TRBJ1-1
v_gene: TRBV28
CDR3aa: CASSWGLMGPLPGTEAFF

j_gene: TRBJ2-2
v_gene: TRBV5-1
CDR3aa: CASSSSGGAAGELFF

j_gene: TRBJ1-5
v_gene: TRBV7-6
CDR3aa: CASSPEGGQPQHF

j_gene: TRBJ2-5
v_gene: TRBV19
CDR3aa: CASSIGDGGVETQYF

j_gene: TRBJ1-6
v_gene: TRBV28
CDR3aa: CASSPGSHNSPLHF

j_gene: TRBJ1-1
v_gene: TRBV2
CDR3aa: CASRTGLSEAFF

j_gene: TRBJ2-3
v_gene: TRBV6-6
CDR3aa: CASSPPSGGPTDTQYF

j_gene: TRBJ1-6
v_gene: TRBV27
CDR3aa: CASSPSRQGRTYNSPLHF

j_gene: TRBJ1-1
v_gene: TRBV2
CDR3aa: CASRLGPNTEAFF

j_gene: TRBJ1-1
v_gene: TRBV6-5
CDR3aa: CASKSGQRNTEAFF

j_gene: TRBJ2-3
v_gene: TRBV28
CDR3aa: CASSFGIGWADTQYF

j_gene: TRBJ1-2
v_gene: TRBV19
CDR3aa: CASSIPNGYTF

j_gene: TRBJ1-1
v_gene: TRBV29-1
CDR3aa: CSARGAFVAEAFF

j_gene: TRBJ2-1
v_gene: TRBV7-8
CDR3aa: CASSLWGRETNNEQFF

j_gene: TRBJ1-1
v_gene: TRBV5-5
CDR3aa: CASSFGIRDGTEAFF

j_gene: TRBJ1-1
v_gene: TRBV3-1/TRBV3-2
CDR3aa: CASSQDPPDRDNTEAFF

j_gene: TRBJ1-2
v_gene: TRBV5-5
CDR3aa: CASSSGEGNGYTF

j_gene: TRBJ1-6
v_gene: TRBV6-1
CDR3aa: CASTTAGTANSPLHF

j_gene: TRBJ2-1
v_gene: TRBV13
CDR3aa: CASSPRPGTGSPFF

j_gene: TRBJ1-4
v_gene: TRBV30
CDR3aa: CAWSDRLLGANEKLFF

j_gene: TRBJ1-4
v_gene: TRBV18
CDR3aa: CASSRVQGLSNEKLFF

j_gene: TRBJ2-5
v_gene: TRBV6-5
CDR3aa: CASSSPSTKETQYF

j_gene: TRBJ2-7
v_gene: TRBV27
CDR3aa: CASSFRGYEQYF

j_gene: TRBJ2-7
v_gene: TRBV6-5
CDR3aa: CASSSSSGQTTYEQYF

j_gene: TRBJ1-6
v_gene: TRBV2
CDR3aa: CASSDSGQGDSYNSPLHF

j_gene: TRBJ1-1
v_gene: TRBV12-5
CDR3aa: CASGPGDTEAFF

j_gene: TRBJ1-6
v_gene: TRBV30
CDR3aa: CAGGRVNSPLHF

j_gene: TRBJ1-6
v_gene: TRBV10-3
CDR3aa: CAISGSLPNNSPLHF